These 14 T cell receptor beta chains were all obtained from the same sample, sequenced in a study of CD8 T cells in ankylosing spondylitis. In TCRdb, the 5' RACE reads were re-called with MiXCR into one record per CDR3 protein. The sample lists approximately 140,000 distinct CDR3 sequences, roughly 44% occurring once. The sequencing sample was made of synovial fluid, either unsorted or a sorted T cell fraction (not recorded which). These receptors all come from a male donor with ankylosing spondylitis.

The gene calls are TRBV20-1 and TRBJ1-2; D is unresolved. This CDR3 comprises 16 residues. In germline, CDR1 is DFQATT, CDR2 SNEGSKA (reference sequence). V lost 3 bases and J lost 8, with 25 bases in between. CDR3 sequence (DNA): TGCAGTGCTAGGGGCCCCCAGGCCCCATCGGCGAAGGGCTACACCTTC. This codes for CSARGPQAPSAKGYTF.

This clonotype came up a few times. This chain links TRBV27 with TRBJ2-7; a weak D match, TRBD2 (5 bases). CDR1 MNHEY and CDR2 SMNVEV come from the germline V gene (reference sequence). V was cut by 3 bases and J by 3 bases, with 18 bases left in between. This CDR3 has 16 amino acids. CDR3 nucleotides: TGTGCCAGCAGTTTTGGGTACGGGATGAGCTTCTACGAGCAGTACTTC. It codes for CASSFGYGMSFYEQYF.

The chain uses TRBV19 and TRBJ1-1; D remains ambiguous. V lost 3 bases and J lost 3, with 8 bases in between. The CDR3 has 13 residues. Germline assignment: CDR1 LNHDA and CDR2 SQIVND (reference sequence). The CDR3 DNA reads TGTGCCAGTAGTATGGGCCGGTACACTGAAGCTTTCTTT. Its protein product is CASSMGRYTEAFF.

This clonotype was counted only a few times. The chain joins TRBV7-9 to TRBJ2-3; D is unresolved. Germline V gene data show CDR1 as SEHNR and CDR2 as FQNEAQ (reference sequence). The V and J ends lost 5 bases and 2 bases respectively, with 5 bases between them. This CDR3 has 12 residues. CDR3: CASSGYTDTQYF. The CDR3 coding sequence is TGTGCCAGCAGCGGTTACACAGATACGCAGTATTTT.

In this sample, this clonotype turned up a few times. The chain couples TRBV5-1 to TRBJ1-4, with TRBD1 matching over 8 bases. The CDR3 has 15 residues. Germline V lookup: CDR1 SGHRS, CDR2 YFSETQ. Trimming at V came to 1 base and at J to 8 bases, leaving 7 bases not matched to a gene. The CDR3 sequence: CASSLKDRVREKLFF. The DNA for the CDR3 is TGCGCCAGCAGCTTGAAGGACAGGGTTAGGGAAAAACTGTTTTTT.

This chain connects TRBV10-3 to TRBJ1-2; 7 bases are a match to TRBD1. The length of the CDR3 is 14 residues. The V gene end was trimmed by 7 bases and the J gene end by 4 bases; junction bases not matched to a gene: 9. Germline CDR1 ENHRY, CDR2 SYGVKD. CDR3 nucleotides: TGTGCCATCACCCGGGACAGCGGATTCTATGGCTACACCTTC. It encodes CAITRDSGFYGYTF.

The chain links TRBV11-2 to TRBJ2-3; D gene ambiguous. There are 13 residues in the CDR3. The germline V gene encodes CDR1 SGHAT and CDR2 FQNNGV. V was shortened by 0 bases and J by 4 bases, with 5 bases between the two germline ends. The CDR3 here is CASSLERADTQYF. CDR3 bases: TGTGCCAGCAGCTTAGAAAGGGCAGATACGCAGTATTTT.

The CDR3 DNA reads as TGTGCCAGCAGTTCATATCGTGAGCAGTTCTTC. Protein product: CASSSYREQFF. The chain links TRBV12-3 or TRBV12-4 to TRBJ2-1, with D unresolved. CDR3 length: 11 residues. V lost 4 bases and J 9 bases, leaving 7 bases between the germline ends.

CDR3 sequence (DNA): TGCAGTGCTATACGGACAGGGTCCTACAATGAGCAGTTCTTC. Translation: CSAIRTGSYNEQFF. The rearrangement joins TRBV20-1 to TRBJ2-1, with 8 bases that match TRBD1. CDR3 length: 14 amino acids. The junction had 3 bases not matched to a gene; V was cut back by 4 bases and J by 1 base. The germline V gene encodes CDR1 DFQATT and CDR2 SNEGSKA (reference sequence).

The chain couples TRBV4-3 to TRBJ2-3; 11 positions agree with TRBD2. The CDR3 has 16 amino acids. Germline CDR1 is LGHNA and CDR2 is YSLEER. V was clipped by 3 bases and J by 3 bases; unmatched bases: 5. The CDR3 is CASSQTSGINTDTQYF. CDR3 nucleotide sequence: TGCGCCAGCAGCCAGACTAGCGGGATAAATACAGATACGCAGTATTTT.

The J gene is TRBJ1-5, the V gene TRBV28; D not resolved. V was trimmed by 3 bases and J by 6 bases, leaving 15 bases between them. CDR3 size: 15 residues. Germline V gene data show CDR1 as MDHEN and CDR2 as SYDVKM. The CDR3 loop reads CASSFWPPGGQPQHF. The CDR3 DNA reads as TGTGCCAGCAGTTTTTGGCCACCAGGTGGTCAGCCCCAGCATTTT.

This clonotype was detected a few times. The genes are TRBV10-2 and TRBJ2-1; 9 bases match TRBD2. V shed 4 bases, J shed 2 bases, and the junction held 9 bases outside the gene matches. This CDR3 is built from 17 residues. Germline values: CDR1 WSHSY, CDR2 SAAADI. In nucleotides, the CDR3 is TGCGCCAGCAGTGGTTCCCTAGCGGGAAGTCCCTACAATGAGCAGTTCTTC. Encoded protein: CASSGSLAGSPYNEQFF.

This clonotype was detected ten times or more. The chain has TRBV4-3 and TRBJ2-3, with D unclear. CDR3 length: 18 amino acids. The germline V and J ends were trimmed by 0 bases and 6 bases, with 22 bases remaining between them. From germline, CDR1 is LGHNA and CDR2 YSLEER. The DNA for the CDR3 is TGCGCCAGCAGCCAAGATCCTATGGTCTCAACCCCTCTGGATACGCAGTATTTT. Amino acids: CASSQDPMVSTPLDTQYF.

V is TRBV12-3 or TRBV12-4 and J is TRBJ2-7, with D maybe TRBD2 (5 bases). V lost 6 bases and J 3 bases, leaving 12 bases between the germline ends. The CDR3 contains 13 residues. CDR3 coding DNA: TGTGCCAGCAGACTAGGACCTCACTACGAGCAGTACTTC. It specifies CASRLGPHYEQYF.